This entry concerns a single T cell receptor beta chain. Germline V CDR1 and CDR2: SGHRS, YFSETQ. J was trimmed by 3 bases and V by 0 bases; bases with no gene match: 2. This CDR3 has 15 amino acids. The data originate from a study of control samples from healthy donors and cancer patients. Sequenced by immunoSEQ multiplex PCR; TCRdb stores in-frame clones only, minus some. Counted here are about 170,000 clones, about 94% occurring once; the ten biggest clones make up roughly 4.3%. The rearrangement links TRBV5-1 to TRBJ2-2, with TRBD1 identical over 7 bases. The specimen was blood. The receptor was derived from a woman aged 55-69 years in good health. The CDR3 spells CASSLEGAYTGELFF. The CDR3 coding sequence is TGCGCCAGCAGCTTGGAGGGGGCGTACACCGGGGAGCTGTTTTTT.